These 30 T cell receptor beta chains share one sample of origin, sequenced in a study of glioma-infiltrating T cells. Using RNA template, CDR3s of TCR alpha and beta were amplified with iRepertoire arm-PCR. MiXCR was run by TCRdb on the multiplex PCR reads, yielding one entry per CDR3 protein. Of 300,000 to 400,000 distinct CDR3 sequences listed, 41% are singletons. The sequencing input was glioma tissue, nonneoplastic brain tissue, or PBMCs (not recorded which). The receptors here all came from a human donor with low-grade glioma or glioblastoma, undergoing nonglioma brain surgery, or in good health (not recorded which).

This clonotype has ten or more counts. The chain employs TRBV28 and TRBJ2-7; D call uncertain. The CDR3 covers 12 residues. The V gene's germline CDR1 is MDHEN and CDR2 SYDVKM. V gave up 3 bases and J gave up 2 bases, with 5 bases separating them. The CDR3, as DNA: TGTGCCAGCAGTTTCCGGCCCTACGAGCAGTACTTC. Protein: CASSFRPYEQYF.

This clonotype occurred a few times. The chain combines TRBV27 with TRBJ2-1, with 9 bases identical to TRBD2. Germline trimming cut 3 bases from V and 5 bases from J; bases unmatched to any gene: 5. The germline gives CDR1 MNHEY, CDR2 SMNVEV (reference sequence). This CDR3 comprises 15 residues. DNA for the CDR3: TGTGCCAGCAGTTTGGGGGTAGCGGGAGACAATGAGCAGTTCTTC. This gives the protein CASSLGVAGDNEQFF.

This clonotype has more than one count but fewer than ten. The rearrangement joins TRBV10-3 to TRBJ1-2; D gene ambiguous. Germline CDR1 reads ENHRY; CDR2 reads SYGVKD. V lost 2 bases to trimming and J lost 4 bases, with 8 bases between them. The CDR3 spans 13 residues. The CDR3 region is CAISEGRSYGYTF. The CDR3 DNA sequence: TGTGCCATCAGTGAGGGACGGTCCTATGGCTACACCTTC.

This clonotype was found a few times. The rearrangement joins TRBV7-9 to TRBJ2-5; 14 bases map to TRBD2. Per germline, CDR1 SEHNR and CDR2 FQNEAQ (reference sequence). V gave up 6 bases and J gave up 5 bases; unmatched junction bases: 5. This CDR3 has 15 residues. Written as DNA, the CDR3 is TGTGCCAGCAGATTGACTAGCGGGAGGGGTGAGACCCAGTACTTC. This sequence encodes CASRLTSGRGETQYF.

The chain is built from TRBV5-1 and TRBJ2-2; D not certain. Germline lookup yields CDR1 SGHRS and CDR2 YFSETQ. The CDR3 has 15 amino acids. The V end was cut by 2 bases, the J end by 1 base, with 9 bases between. The CDR3 DNA follows: TGCGCCAGCAGCTTTGCGGACCAGAACACCGGGGAGCTGTTTTTT. Translating gives CASSFADQNTGELFF.

This clonotype was recorded many times. CDR3 protein: CASSFRYSNQPQHF. The CDR3 DNA follows: TGTGCCAGCAGTTTCAGGTATAGCAATCAGCCCCAGCATTTT. The V and J genes are TRBV28 and TRBJ1-5, with D uncertain. The germline V gene encodes CDR1 MDHEN and CDR2 SYDVKM. The ends were cut back, 3 bases at V and 0 bases at J, with 6 bases in the middle. The CDR3 length is 14 residues.

This clonotype appeared a few times. The chain combines TRBV20-1 with TRBJ1-5; D not certain. V lost 0 bases to trimming and J lost 2 bases, with 14 bases between them. Germline CDR1 reads DFQATT; CDR2 reads SNEGSKA (reference sequence). This CDR3 has 16 residues. As DNA, the CDR3 is TGCAGTGCTAGAGATTTGAGGGCAGCGGGCAATCAGCCCCAGCATTTT. The encoded protein is CSARDLRAAGNQPQHF.

The chain recombines TRBV5-1 with TRBJ2-3; 7 bases agree with TRBD2. CDR3 length: 16 amino acids. Germline V gives CDR1 SGHRS, CDR2 YFSETQ. V lost 3 bases, J lost 1 base, and 8 bases stayed unmatched. CDR3 protein: CASSSGGSGGTDTQYF. The CDR3 DNA reads as TGCGCCAGCAGCTCGGGGGGTAGCGGCGGCACAGATACGCAGTATTTT.

Comment on this clonotype: An end of the junction does not agree with germline; a read error may underlie this. In nucleotides, the CDR3 is TGTGCCAGCAATGAATCCCCTAGCGGGAACGCCTACGAGCAGTACTTC. Encoded protein: CASNESPSGNAYEQYF. V gene TRBV25-1 combines with J gene TRBJ2-7; 9 bases are a match to TRBD2. Germline-derived CDR1 and CDR2 are MGHDK and SYGVNS. This CDR3 contains 16 residues.

The rearrangement joins TRBV27 to TRBJ2-1, with 8 bases lining up with TRBD2. The J call could be wrong; TRBJ2-7 is a better fit for the DNA end. The CDR3 runs 15 residues. Germline V gives CDR1 MNHEY, CDR2 SMNVEV (reference sequence). The CDR3 DNA reads TGTGCCAGCGGGAGGGGACTAGTCCCCTACAATGAGCAGTACTTC. It is translated as CASGRGLVPYNEQYF.

Worth noting for this clonotype: This could be a read error, since a much larger clone is one nucleotide away. The CDR3 loop is CARSYGTATEAFF. In nucleotides, the CDR3 is TGTGCCAGGAGCTACGGGACAGCCACTGAAGCTTTCTTT. V usage is TRBV6-6 and J usage is TRBJ1-1; 7 bases fit TRBD1. CDR3 length: 13 amino acids. From germline, CDR1 is MNHNY and CDR2 SVGAGI (reference sequence). The V gene end was trimmed by 9 bases and the J gene end by 4 bases; junction bases not matched to a gene: 8.

The genes are TRBV5-4 and TRBJ2-1, with 13 bases aligning to TRBD2. Germline lookup yields CDR1 SGHNT and CDR2 YYREEE (reference sequence). V lost 0 bases and J lost 7; bases outside the gene matches: 4. The CDR3 sequence is 16 residues long. CDR3 in DNA: TGTGCCAGCAGCTTGGGGTGGACTAGCGGGAGAAATGAGCAGTTCTTC. Its translation is CASSLGWTSGRNEQFF.

The gene calls are TRBV20-1 and TRBJ2-3; the match to TRBD2 covers 13 bases. The germline CDR1 and CDR2 sequences are DFQATT and SNEGSKA (reference sequence). This CDR3 is built from 16 residues. V lost 1 base to trimming and J lost 5 bases; unmatched junction nucleotides: 6. CDR3 DNA: TGCAGTGCTAGAGGTGTGACTAGCGGGAGGAGAGATACGCAGTATTTT. Amino acid sequence: CSARGVTSGRRDTQYF.

The chain recombines TRBV4-1 with TRBJ1-6; the D is unclear. CDR3 size: 14 residues. Germline CDR1 is MGHRA and CDR2 is YSYEKL. With 0 bases removed from V and 9 bases from J, the gap between germline ends came to 9 bases. CDR3 sequence: CASSQESRASPLHF. The CDR3 DNA reads as TGCGCCAGCAGCCAAGAGTCGAGGGCTTCACCCCTCCACTTT.

This sequence joins TRBV28 and TRBJ2-1; 8 bases line up with TRBD2. Germline V lookup: CDR1 MDHEN, CDR2 SYDVKM. After removal of 6 bases from V and 10 bases from J, the junction contained 20 bases not matched to a gene. CDR3 length: 17 amino acids. The CDR3 sequence: CASSSPFRRQREKEQFF. DNA for the CDR3: TGTGCCAGCAGCTCCCCTTTCCGACGGCAGCGGGAGAAGGAGCAGTTCTTC.

The chain recombines TRBV18 with TRBJ2-7; D gene uncertain. With 3 bases removed from V and 5 bases from J, the gap between germline ends came to 8 bases. The V gene's germline CDR1 is KGHSH and CDR2 LQKENI. The length of the CDR3 is 12 residues. The CDR3 nucleotides read TGTGCCAGCTCACCCGCGATGCACGAGCAGTACTTC. Translated, it gives CASSPAMHEQYF.

The chain combines TRBV28 with TRBJ1-6; possible D gene TRBD1, 5 bases. V shed 7 bases and J shed 10 bases, with 20 bases lying between them. Germline V CDR1 and CDR2: MDHEN, SYDVKM. The CDR3 length is 15 residues. This CDR3 reads CASILDGGGRSPLHF. CDR3 DNA sequence: TGTGCCAGCATCCTAGATGGCGGGGGACGCTCACCCCTCCACTTT.

Comment on this clonotype: Because it lacks the conserved phenylalanine or tryptophan at the end, this CDR3 is likely a read error. This rearrangement joins TRBV28 to TRBJ2-5; TRBD1 matches 7 bases. The CDR3 has 13 residues. Germline CDR1 and CDR2: MDHEN and SYDVKM. The J segment lost 4 bases and the V segment lost 3 bases, leaving 2 bases of the junction unmatched. Here the CDR3 DNA reads TGTGCCAGCAGTTTCAACAGGGGAGAGACCCAGTACTCC. It translates to CASSFNRGETQYS.

As concerns this clonotype: A much larger clone differs by one base, so this may be a read error. The chain couples TRBV7-2 to TRBJ2-7, with 13 nucleotides matching TRBD2. Losses at the gene ends were 5 bases for V and 4 bases for J; bases not matched to a gene: 5. CDR1 and CDR2 (germline): SGHTA, FQGNSA. The CDR3 runs to 15 residues. The CDR3 DNA reads TGTGCCAGCAGCCTAGGGACTAGCGGGAATTACGAGCAGTACTTC. It yields the protein CASSLGTSGNYEQYF. The whole variable domain, remainder taken from reference TRBV7-2 and TRBJ2-7, is GAGVSQSPSNKVTEKGKDVELRCDPISGHTALYWYRQSLGQGLEFLIYFQGNSAPDKSGLPSDRFSAERTGGSVSTLTIQRTQQEDSAVYLCASSLGTSGNYEQYFGPGTRLTVT.

The chain has TRBV7-9 and TRBJ2-2; unclear D gene. Trimming left V 1 base short and J 6 bases short, with 9 bases between. This CDR3 has 14 amino acids. The germline V gene has CDR1 SEHNR and CDR2 FQNEAQ (reference sequence). CDR3 residues: CASSLELFAGELFF. The CDR3 region has the DNA TGTGCCAGCAGCTTAGAACTCTTTGCCGGGGAGCTGTTTTTT.

The chain uses TRBV7-2 and TRBJ2-1; 12 bases map to TRBD2. Per the germline V gene, CDR1 is SGHTA and CDR2 is FQGNSA. This CDR3 comprises 14 residues. V dropped 11 bases and J dropped 9; count of bases not matched to a gene: 11. The CDR3 spells CAWATSGSLREQFF. In DNA form, the CDR3 reads TGTGCCTGGGCGACTAGCGGGAGTTTGCGTGAGCAGTTCTTC.

This chain connects TRBV28 to TRBJ2-1; perhaps TRBD1 as D (5 bases). This CDR3 has 14 residues. CDR1 MDHEN and CDR2 SYDVKM come from the germline V gene. V lost 6 bases, J lost 11 bases, and 20 bases lay in between. This CDR3 is CASSQDMYLQKQFF. In DNA form, the CDR3 reads TGTGCCAGCAGCCAGGACATGTACCTACAGAAGCAGTTCTTC.

This clonotype was seen only a few times. The rearrangement uses TRBV12-3 or TRBV12-4 and TRBJ1-2; the D gene is possibly TRBD1 (5 bases). The CDR3 runs to 14 residues. The V and J ends lost 6 bases and 6 bases respectively, with 17 bases between them. Here the CDR3 DNA reads TGTGCCAGCAGCCCCGGCGGGGCAGCGGATGGCTACACCTTC. Translated, it gives CASSPGGAADGYTF.

This clonotype was detected a few times. Germline is not matched at one junction end, which may reflect a read error. This chain joins TRBV28 and TRBJ2-7; 8 nucleotides match TRBD1. Germline CDR1 reads MDHEN; CDR2 reads SYDVKM. CDR3 length: 16 amino acids. Here the CDR3 DNA reads TGTGCCAGCAGTTCACTCAGGGGGCCTAGCTCCTACAAGCAGTACTTC. It encodes CASSSLRGPSSYKQYF.

The V call is TRBV4-1, the J call TRBJ1-6; tentatively, D is TRBD1 (5 bases). Trimming cost V 4 bases and J 0 bases, with 7 bases left between them. This CDR3 is 15 amino acids long. Germline V gene sequence: CDR1 MGHRA, CDR2 YSYEKL. CDR3 amino acids: CASSPGSSYNSPLHF. The CDR3 DNA is TGCGCCAGCAGCCCAGGGAGCTCCTATAATTCACCCCTCCACTTT.

The chain is built from TRBV18 and TRBJ2-1; D tentatively reads TRBD1 or TRBD2 (5 bases each). This CDR3 contains 14 residues. Between the trimmed V and J ends, which lost 3 bases and 5 bases, there was a span of 11 bases. Germline V gene sequence: CDR1 KGHSH, CDR2 LQKENI. CDR3 amino acids: CASSPRLGDNEQFF. In DNA form, the CDR3 reads TGTGCCAGCTCACCCAGACTGGGGGACAATGAGCAGTTCTTC.

This clonotype has ten or more counts. The rearrangement links TRBV20-1 to TRBJ2-3, with TRBD2 identical over 11 bases. The germline V gene encodes CDR1 DFQATT and CDR2 SNEGSKA (reference sequence). V gave up 6 bases and J gave up 3 bases; unmatched junction bases: 8. There are 15 residues in the CDR3. The CDR3 here is CSATRLAGRTDTQYF. The CDR3 region has the DNA TGCAGTGCGACTAGACTAGCGGGACGTACAGATACGCAGTATTTT.

Of note for this clonotype: Given the absence of the conserved phenylalanine or tryptophan at the CDR3 end, a read error is likely. J is TRBJ2-7 and V is TRBV7-9; TRBD2 agrees at 8 bases. Germline V CDR1 and CDR2: SEHNR, FQNEAQ (reference sequence). The V gene end was trimmed by 3 bases and the J gene end by 2 bases; junction bases not matched to a gene: 9. There are 16 residues in the CDR3. CDR3 amino acids: CASSFPPAGDPYEQYL. CDR3 nucleotides: TGTGCCAGCAGCTTCCCCCCAGCGGGAGACCCCTACGAGCAGTACCTC.

V and J are TRBV15 and TRBJ2-1, with 12 bases aligning to TRBD2. Trimming removed 4 bases from V and 10 bases from J; junction bases left unmatched: 8. The CDR3 has 15 residues. CDR1 and CDR2 (germline): LNHNV, YYDKDF (reference sequence). Written as DNA, the CDR3 is TGTGCCACCAGCACCAGACTAGCGGGAGTCTGGGAGCAGTTCTTC. Encoded protein: CATSTRLAGVWEQFF.

The V gene is TRBV6-2 or TRBV6-3, the J gene TRBJ2-7, with D perhaps matching TRBD1 (6 bases). The CDR3 runs 15 residues. V was shortened by 2 bases and J by 7 bases, with 18 bases between the two germline ends. Germline values: CDR1 MNHEY, CDR2 SVGEGT. The CDR3 protein is CASSYRRTAVIEQYF. CDR3 DNA: TGTGCCAGCAGTTACCGTCGGACAGCAGTGATTGAGCAGTACTTC.